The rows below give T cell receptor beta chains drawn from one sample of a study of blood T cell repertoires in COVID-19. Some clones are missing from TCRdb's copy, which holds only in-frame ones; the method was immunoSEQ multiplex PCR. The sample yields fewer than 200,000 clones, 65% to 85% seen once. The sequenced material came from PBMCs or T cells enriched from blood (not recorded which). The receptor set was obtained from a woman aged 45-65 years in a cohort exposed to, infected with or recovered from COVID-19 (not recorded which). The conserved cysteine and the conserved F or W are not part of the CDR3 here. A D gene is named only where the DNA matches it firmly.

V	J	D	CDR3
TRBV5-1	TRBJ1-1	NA	ASSPRSVGAGGTEAF
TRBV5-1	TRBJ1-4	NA	ASSLDSSNEKLF
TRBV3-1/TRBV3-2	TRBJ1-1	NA	ASSQGGRGTEAF
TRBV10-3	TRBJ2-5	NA	AIGAQETQY
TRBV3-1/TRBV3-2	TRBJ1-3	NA	ASSVQGPTGNTIY
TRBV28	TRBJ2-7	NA	ASSLIPLRAGARSGEQY
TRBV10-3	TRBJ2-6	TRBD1	AISETGTGAGANVLT
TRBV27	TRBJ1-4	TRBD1	ASRNPGQGEKLF
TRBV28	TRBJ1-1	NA	AVRQLEAF
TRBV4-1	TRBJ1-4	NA	ASSQDRQTTNEKLF
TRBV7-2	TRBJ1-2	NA	ASSLDPRDYGYT
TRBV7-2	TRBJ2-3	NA	ASSSQVGTRGTQY
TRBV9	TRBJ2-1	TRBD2	ASSVVVAGLNEQF
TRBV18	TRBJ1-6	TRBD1	ASSPAGTGGSPLH
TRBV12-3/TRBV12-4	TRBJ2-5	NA	ASSLFGGETQY
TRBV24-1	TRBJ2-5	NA	ATSDRTAQETQY
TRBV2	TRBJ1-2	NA	ASSPDRNYGYT
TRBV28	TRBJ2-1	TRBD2	ASRSRGEAYNEQF
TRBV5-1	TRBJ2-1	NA	ASSLTRGDYNEQF
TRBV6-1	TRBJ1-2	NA	ASSEGGEGYT
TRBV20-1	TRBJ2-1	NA	SASDGTYNEQF
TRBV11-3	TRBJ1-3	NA	ASSLSGLGNTIY
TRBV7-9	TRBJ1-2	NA	ASSSSGADGYT
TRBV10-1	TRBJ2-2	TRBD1	ATTGQGRDTGELF
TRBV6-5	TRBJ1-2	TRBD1	ASSKGQGFDYGYT
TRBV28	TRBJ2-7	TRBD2	ASTQRAGVDEQY
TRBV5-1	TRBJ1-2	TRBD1	ASSQPGQGFDGYGYT
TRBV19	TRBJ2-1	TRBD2	ASSTIAGGSSYNEQF
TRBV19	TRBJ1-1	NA	ASSIRQGGAF
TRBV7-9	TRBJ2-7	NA	ASSSSGWEQY
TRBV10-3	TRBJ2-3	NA	AISAGSSSTDTQY
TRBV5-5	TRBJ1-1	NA	ASSLSEGTEAF
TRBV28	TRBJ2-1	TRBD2	ASSSSGGLRGDEQF
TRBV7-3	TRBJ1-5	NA	ASSFNDLNSNQPQH
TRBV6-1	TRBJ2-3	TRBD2	ASSGAVSGSRPDTQY
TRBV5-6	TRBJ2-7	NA	ASSPPGPTVYEQY
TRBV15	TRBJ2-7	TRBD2	ATSRGLAGAYEQY
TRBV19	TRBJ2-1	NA	ASSIDPRGLRF
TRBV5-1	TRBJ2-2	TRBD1	ASSLDGQGAGTGELF
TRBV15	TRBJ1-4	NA	ATSRGGREKLF
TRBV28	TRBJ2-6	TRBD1	ASSLGQGKPGANVLT
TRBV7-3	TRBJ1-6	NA	ASSPTVRSPLH
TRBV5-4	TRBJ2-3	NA	ASSPGGGPSTDTQY
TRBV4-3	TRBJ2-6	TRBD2	ASSQSLAGGPLSGANVLT
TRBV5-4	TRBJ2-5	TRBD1	ASTNDRDETQY
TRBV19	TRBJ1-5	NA	ASTSHRGRSPGSNQPQH
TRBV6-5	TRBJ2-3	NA	ASRGPGITDTQY
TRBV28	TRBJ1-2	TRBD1	ASSRERQGAYGYT
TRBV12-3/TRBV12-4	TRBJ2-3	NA	ASSTGYTDTQY
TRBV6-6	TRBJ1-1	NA	ASSYSIGGTEAF
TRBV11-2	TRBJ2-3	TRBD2	ASSLGLAGDPDTQY
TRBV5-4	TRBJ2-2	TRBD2	ASSSTSSGSTGELF
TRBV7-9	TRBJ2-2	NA	ASSTRNPGELF
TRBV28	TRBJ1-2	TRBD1	ASSFPGTGGYGYT
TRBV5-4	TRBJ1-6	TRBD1	ASSLQGQNSPLH
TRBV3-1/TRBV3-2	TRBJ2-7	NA	ASSHWRSSYEQY